Listed here are 14 T cell receptor beta chains from one sample, sequenced in a study of regulatory T cells in long-lasting Graves disease. Time point reported: persistent/refractory GD, antithyroid drugs over 5 years with positive TRAb. The TCR library used RNA extracted from PBMCs. Relying on iRepertoire HTBI primers and Arm-PCR of CDR3 regions, the team built TCR beta libraries. TCRdb fed the multiplex PCR reads into MiXCR, producing one record per CDR3 protein. The sample holds fewer than 400,000 distinct CDR3 sequences, 15% to 20% seen once. Sample: peripheral blood mononuclear cells (PBMCs), taken when the disease was refractory, from a patient treated with antithyroid drugs. The receptors shown here come from a female donor with Graves disease.

A word on this clonotype: It may be a read error: a sequence one base away is much more abundant. The V gene is TRBV2, the J gene TRBJ1-2; D perhaps matches TRBD1 (5 bases). Germline V gene sequence: CDR1 SNHLY, CDR2 FYNNEI. Trimming stripped 6 bases from V and 4 bases from J, with 18 bases between. This CDR3 region has 15 residues. Written as DNA, the CDR3 is TGTGCCAGCAGGGAGGGACGGCTAGTAGGCTATGGCTACACCTTC. It codes for CASREGRLVGYGYTF.

The V call is TRBV5-6, the J call TRBJ2-4; D is possibly TRBD1 (6 bases). This CDR3 is built from 13 residues. Germline-derived CDR1 and CDR2 are SGHDT and YYEEEE. V was pared by 0 bases and J by 8 bases, with 9 bases between. CDR3: CASSLGKGDIQYF. CDR3 DNA sequence: TGTGCCAGCAGCTTGGGTAAGGGGGACATTCAGTACTTC.

J is TRBJ1-3 and V is TRBV2; D not certain. This CDR3 has 13 amino acids. Germline assignment: CDR1 SNHLY and CDR2 FYNNEI. V was trimmed by 4 bases and J by 8 bases, leaving 12 bases between them. The CDR3 region is CASSVDPVYTIYF. The CDR3 DNA follows: TGTGCCAGCAGTGTTGATCCCGTGTACACCATATATTTT.

This clonotype showed up just a few times. J is TRBJ1-2 and V is TRBV4-2, with TRBD1 matching 12 bases. CDR3 size: 18 residues. Germline CDR1 is LGHNA and CDR2 is YNFKEQ. V was pared by 0 bases and J by 7 bases, with 12 bases of the junction left unmatched. CDR3 sequence reads: CASSQDVQGQGANGGYTF. The CDR3 bases are TGTGCCAGCAGCCAAGATGTGCAGGGACAGGGGGCTAATGGTGGCTACACCTTC.

This clonotype was counted between two and nine times. The chain combines TRBV12-3 or TRBV12-4 with TRBJ1-3, with D possibly TRBD1 on 6 matching bases. The V end lost 6 bases, the J end lost 0 bases, and 12 bases lay between the germline ends. The CDR3 length is 15 residues. The CDR3 loop reads CASSQQGTSGNTIYF. The DNA for the CDR3 is TGTGCCAGCAGCCAACAGGGCACCTCTGGAAACACCATATATTTT.

This clonotype was found once. A read error may explain this, as a much larger clone is one base away. The rearrangement joins TRBV30 to TRBJ1-3, with 8 bases matching TRBD1. The V gene's germline CDR1 is GTSNPN and CDR2 SVGIG (reference sequence). The CDR3 is 14 residues long. CDR3 coding DNA: TGTGCCTGGAGAACAGGGGGTCTTGGAAACACCACATATTTT. Translation: CAWRTGGLGNTTYF.

This clonotype appeared many times. This chain connects TRBV12-3 or TRBV12-4 to TRBJ2-7, with 14 bases lining up with TRBD2. J lost 7 bases, V lost 5 bases, and 19 bases had no gene match. This CDR3 has 19 residues. In DNA, the CDR3 is TGTGCCAGCAGTCCCCTTTTTGTCCGACTAGCGGGAGGGATCGGTGAGCAGTACTTC. Its translation: CASSPLFVRLAGGIGEQYF.

This chain connects TRBV20-1 to TRBJ2-7; perhaps TRBD1 as D (5 bases). Germline CDR1 DFQATT, CDR2 SNEGSKA (reference sequence). The CDR3 has 12 amino acids. The V gene lost 4 bases and the J gene lost 7 bases, with 14 bases spanning the gap. This chain's CDR3 is CSATGPAREQYF. In nucleotides, the CDR3 is TGCAGTGCTACAGGGCCCGCACGGGAGCAGTACTTC.

This clonotype was counted ten times or more. J is TRBJ1-1 and V is TRBV12-3 or TRBV12-4; 8 bases align to TRBD1. With 7 bases clipped from V and 4 bases from J, the junction kept 11 bases outside the gene matches. This CDR3 contains 15 residues. The CDR3 is CASKAWDRPRTEAFF. The CDR3 DNA reads as TGTGCCAGCAAAGCGTGGGACAGGCCCCGCACTGAAGCTTTCTTT.

Written as DNA, the CDR3 is TGTGCCAGCAGTGAATGGGACAGGGGGCGAAACACCGGGGAGCTGTTTTTT. Translating it yields CASSEWDRGRNTGELFF. The rearrangement joins TRBV25-1 to TRBJ2-2; TRBD1 matches 12 bases. The CDR3 runs to 17 residues. The V and J ends lost 1 base and 2 bases, in that order; junction bases with no gene match: 2. The germline V gene has CDR1 MGHDK and CDR2 SYGVNS.

This clonotype appeared a few times. This chain uses TRBV7-2 with TRBJ2-4; no clear D. This CDR3 contains 15 residues. Germline CDR1 is SGHTA and CDR2 is FQGNSA. The V end lost 6 bases, the J end lost 5 bases, and 17 bases lay between the germline ends. CDR3 DNA sequence: TGTGCCAGCAGTCCATTTGTGTCGGTACAAAACATTCAGTACTTC. Translated, it gives CASSPFVSVQNIQYF. The full variable domain, rest sourced from reference TRBV7-2 and TRBJ2-4, is GAGVSQSPSNKVTEKGKDVELRCDPISGHTALYWYRQSLGQGLEFLIYFQGNSAPDKSGLPSDRFSAERTGGSVSTLTIQRTQQEDSAVYLCASSPFVSVQNIQYFGAGTRLSVL.

This clonotype was recorded many times. The CDR3 DNA sequence: TGTGCCAGCTCACCAGGTACAGGAGCATCAGAAGCTTTCTTT. The encoded protein is CASSPGTGASEAFF. The chain has TRBV18 and TRBJ1-1, with D tentatively TRBD1 (5 bases). Trimming left V 2 bases short and J 8 bases short, with 15 bases between. In germline, CDR1 is KGHSH, CDR2 LQKENI. The CDR3 spans 14 residues.

This clonotype was counted ten times or more. The chain links TRBV20-1 to TRBJ2-5; possibly TRBD2 for D (5 bases). This CDR3 comprises 12 residues. V was cut by 0 bases and J by 5 bases, with 7 bases left in between. The germline V gene encodes CDR1 DFQATT and CDR2 SNEGSKA (reference sequence). The CDR3 region has the DNA TGCAGTGCTAGAGATCCGGGGGAGACCCAGTACTTC. Translating it yields CSARDPGETQYF.

This chain uses TRBV29-1 with TRBJ1-1; D is uncertain. V was pared by 1 base and J by 4 bases, with 4 bases between. Germline values: CDR1 SQVTM, CDR2 ANQGSEA. The CDR3 contains 11 residues. This CDR3 reads CSVEGFTEAFF. The CDR3 nucleotides are TGCAGCGTTGAAGGCTTCACTGAAGCTTTCTTT.